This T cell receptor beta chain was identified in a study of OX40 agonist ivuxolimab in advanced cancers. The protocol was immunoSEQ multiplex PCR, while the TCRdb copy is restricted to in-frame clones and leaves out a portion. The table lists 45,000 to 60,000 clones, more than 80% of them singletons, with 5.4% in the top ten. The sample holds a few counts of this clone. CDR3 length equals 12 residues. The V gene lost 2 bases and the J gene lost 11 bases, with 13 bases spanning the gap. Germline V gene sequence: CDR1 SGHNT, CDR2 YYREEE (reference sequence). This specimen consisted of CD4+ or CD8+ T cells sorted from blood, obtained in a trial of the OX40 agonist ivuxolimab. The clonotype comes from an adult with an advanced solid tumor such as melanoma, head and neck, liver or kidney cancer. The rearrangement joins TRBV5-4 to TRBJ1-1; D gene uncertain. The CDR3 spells CASSFQVGKAFF. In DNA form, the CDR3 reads TGTGCCAGCAGCTTCCAGGTGGGGAAGGCTTTCTTT.